The T cell receptor (beta chain) under discussion was sequenced for a study of blood T cell repertoires in COVID-19. Study details: The United States, Italy and Spain supplied acute and convalescent COVID-19 samples.

V was clipped by 4 bases and J by 8 bases, with 20 bases between them. Germline V CDR1 and CDR2: SGHRS, YFSETQ. CDR3 size: 15 residues. This table comes from immunoSEQ multiplex PCR, and its TCRdb copy is limited to in-frame clones, with some not included. The table lists over 70,000 clones, about 87% of them singletons. The chain joins TRBV5-1 to TRBJ2-3, with TRBD1 as a possible D gene (6 bases). This TCR was recovered from a human donor in a cohort sampled during active COVID-19. The material sequenced was peripheral blood. In DNA form, the CDR3 reads TGCGCCAGCAGCCCCGGACAGTCCGGTGGGGGTACGCAGTATTTT. The encoded protein is CASSPGQSGGGTQYF.